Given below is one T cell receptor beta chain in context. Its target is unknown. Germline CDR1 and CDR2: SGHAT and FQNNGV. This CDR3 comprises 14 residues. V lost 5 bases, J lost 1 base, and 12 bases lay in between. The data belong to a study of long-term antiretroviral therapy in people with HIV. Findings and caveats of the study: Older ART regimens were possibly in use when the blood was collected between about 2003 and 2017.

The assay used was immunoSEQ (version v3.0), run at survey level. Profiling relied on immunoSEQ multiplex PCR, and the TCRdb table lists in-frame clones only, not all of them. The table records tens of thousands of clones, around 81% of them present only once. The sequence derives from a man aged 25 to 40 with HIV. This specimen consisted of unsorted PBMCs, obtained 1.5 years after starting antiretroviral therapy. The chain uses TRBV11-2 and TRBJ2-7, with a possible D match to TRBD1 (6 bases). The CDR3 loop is CASSINRVSYEQYF. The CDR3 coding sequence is TGTGCCAGCAGCATAAACAGGGTTTCCTACGAGCAGTACTTC.